This T cell receptor (beta chain) is from a study of blood T cell repertoires in COVID-19. About the research overall: The origin of the acute and convalescent COVID-19 samples was the United States, Italy and Spain. PBMCs, B-cell-depleted T cells, or T cells were the source of the cDNA or gDNA that made up the material.

In the source study's methods: By means of reference gene primer amplification, nucleated cell counts were estimated. Produced via immunoSEQ multiplex PCR; TCRdb's table is partial and in-frame only. V and J calls and clone size are those listed in that table; D and trimming were worked out from the DNA. The table lists fewer than 200,000 clones, under 80% of them singletons. Trimming at V came to 5 bases and at J to 4 bases, leaving 9 bases not matched to a gene. CDR1 and CDR2 from the germline V gene are MNHEY and SMNVEV (reference sequence). The CDR3 runs to 15 residues. The sample was peripheral blood. This receptor was taken from a woman aged 80 or older with acute or convalescent COVID-19. This chain joins TRBV27 and TRBJ1-1; 8 bases line up with TRBD1. In DNA, the CDR3 is TGTGCCAGCAGTCCCCGGACAGGGAGGGCCACTGAAGCTTTCTTT. Protein product: CASSPRTGRATEAFF.